This entry lists 20 T cell receptor beta chains sequenced from one sample in a study of blood T cell repertoires in COVID-19. Measured with immunoSEQ multiplex PCR; TCRdb has only the in-frame clones, and not every one. The sample consists of 150,000 to 200,000 clones, approximately 92% of them appearing once. Sequencing was done on a sample of peripheral blood. These receptors all stem from a woman aged 50 to 65 with acute or convalescent COVID-19.

The chain couples TRBV3-1 (or the pseudogene TRBV3-2) to TRBJ2-1, with a possible D match to TRBD2 (6 bases). Germline CDR1 is LGHDT and CDR2 is YNNKEL (reference sequence). The CDR3 spans 20 residues. Trimming cost V 0 bases and J 1 base, with 22 bases left between them. The DNA of the CDR3 is TGTGCCAGCAGCCAAGAAGACGCGGGGTTCTACATACAATCCTACAATGAGCAGTTCTTC. It is translated as CASSQEDAGFYIQSYNEQFF.

The V call is TRBV5-1, the J call TRBJ1-3; tentative D call: TRBD1 (5 bases). The germline CDR1 and CDR2 sequences are SGHRS and YFSETQ. Trimming left V 2 bases short and J 3 bases short, with 9 bases between. The CDR3 runs 14 residues. CDR3 nucleotides: TGCGCCAGCAGCTTCCGGGGGGGTGGAAACACCATATATTTT. This gives the protein CASSFRGGGNTIYF.

V usage is TRBV11-2 and J usage is TRBJ2-1; the D is unclear. The CDR3 is made up of 15 amino acids. Looked up from germline, CDR1 is SGHAT and CDR2 is FQNNGV. The V end was cut by 1 base, the J end by 3 bases, with 10 bases between. DNA for the CDR3: TGTGCCAGCAGCTTAGGTAGTTACTTCTACAATGAGCAGTTCTTC. It codes for CASSLGSYFYNEQFF.

This chain links TRBV10-1 with TRBJ2-1, with D tentatively TRBD2 (5 bases). Per the germline V gene, CDR1 is WNHNN and CDR2 is SYGVQD (reference sequence). This CDR3 contains 14 residues. Trimming removed 9 bases from V and 6 bases from J, with 18 bases in between. The CDR3 DNA is TGCGCCAGTGGAGATCCCCTCAGCGGCAATGAGCAGTTCTTC. Its protein product is CASGDPLSGNEQFF.

This chain joins TRBV10-2 and TRBJ2-1; tentatively, D is TRBD2 (6 bases). Germline V gene lookup returns CDR1 WSHSY and CDR2 SAAADI. This CDR3 region has 14 residues. Trimming removed 9 bases from V and 1 base from J, with 13 bases in between. CDR3 coding DNA: TGCGCCAGTTCAATAGCGGTATCCTACAATGAGCAGTTCTTC. Amino acids: CASSIAVSYNEQFF.

This clone was seen once. The chain combines TRBV7-9 with TRBJ2-1; perhaps TRBD2 as D (5 bases). The germline V gene encodes CDR1 SEHNR and CDR2 FQNEAQ (reference sequence). Trimming left V 5 bases short and J 5 bases short, with 19 bases between. The CDR3 loop spans 16 amino acids. The CDR3 is CASSDGKAASNNEQFF. CDR3 in DNA: TGTGCCAGCAGCGATGGCAAAGCGGCGAGTAACAATGAGCAGTTCTTC.

The rearrangement links TRBV3-1 (or the pseudogene TRBV3-2) to TRBJ2-7; TRBD1 might be the D (5 bases). V dropped 3 bases and J dropped 1 base, with 16 bases sitting between them. The CDR3 contains 16 residues. The germline V gene encodes CDR1 LGHDT and CDR2 YNNKEL (reference sequence). In nucleotides, the CDR3 is TGTGCCAGCAGCCATAGGACAATCCCCTCTTCCTACGAGCAGTACTTC. It encodes CASSHRTIPSSYEQYF.

The CDR3 reads CASSLYSLLGTTYEQYF. The CDR3 DNA sequence: TGTGCCAGCAGCTTATATTCTTTGTTGGGGACAACTTACGAGCAGTACTTC. The rearrangement uses TRBV7-9 and TRBJ2-7, with D possibly matching TRBD1 (6 bases). This CDR3 is built from 17 residues. Germline assignment: CDR1 SEHNR and CDR2 FQNEAQ (reference sequence). Trimming left V 2 bases short and J 4 bases short, with 21 bases between.

V and J are TRBV4-3 and TRBJ2-7; D possibly corresponds to TRBD2 (6 bases). Germline values: CDR1 LGHNA, CDR2 YSLEER. The CDR3 has 15 amino acids. V was cut by 0 bases and J by 1 base, with 10 bases left in between. This CDR3 reads CASSQEPSVSYEQYF. CDR3 nucleotides: TGCGCCAGCAGCCAAGAGCCTAGCGTGTCCTACGAGCAGTACTTC.

The chain combines TRBV7-6 with TRBJ2-1; 9 bases agree with TRBD2. Looked up from germline, CDR1 is SGHVS and CDR2 is FNYEAQ. With 5 bases clipped from V and 10 bases from J, the junction kept 6 bases outside the gene matches. The CDR3 is made up of 13 amino acids. CDR3 nucleotide sequence: TGTGCCAGCAGCCCGAGTAGCGGGGGCGAGCAGTTCTTC. Encoded protein: CASSPSSGGEQFF.

The rearrangement uses TRBV7-2 and TRBJ1-1, with D possibly TRBD1 on 5 matching bases. Germline lookup yields CDR1 SGHTA and CDR2 FQGNSA. Trimming shortened V by 1 base and J by 1 base, and 7 bases separated the two germline ends. The CDR3 extends over 14 amino acids. CDR3 sequence (DNA): TGTGCCAGCAGCTTAGGGGGCCCGAACACTGAAGCTTTCTTT. It translates to CASSLGGPNTEAFF.

The rearrangement links TRBV28 to TRBJ2-2, with D possibly being TRBD2 (7 bases). Deletions cut 10 bases from V and 1 base from J, with 13 bases between. There are 14 residues in the CDR3. Germline values: CDR1 MDHEN, CDR2 SYDVKM. The CDR3 region is CAIGGAGNTGELFF. CDR3 DNA sequence: TGTGCCATTGGGGGGGCAGGGAACACCGGGGAGCTGTTTTTT.

This chain links TRBV6-2 or TRBV6-3 with TRBJ1-1, with 10 positions matching TRBD1. The CDR3 contains 14 residues. Per germline, CDR1 MNHEY and CDR2 SVGEGT. Trimming removed 0 bases from V and 10 bases from J; junction bases left unmatched: 5. The CDR3 loop is CASSYSGQGIGAFF. Written as DNA, the CDR3 is TGTGCCAGCAGTTACTCGGGACAGGGGATAGGAGCTTTCTTT.

With respect to this clone: Other nucleotide sequences in the sample specify the same CDR3. This chain links TRBV10-3 with TRBJ2-7, with TRBD1 matching over 7 bases. Losses at the gene ends were 6 bases for V and 4 bases for J; bases not matched to a gene: 3. Per the germline V gene, CDR1 is ENHRY and CDR2 is SYGVKD. This CDR3 has 12 amino acids. The CDR3 bases are TGTGCCATCAGCGAACAGGGGTACGAGCAGTACTTC. Translated, it gives CAISEQGYEQYF.

The chain recombines TRBV7-9 with TRBJ1-5; D gene uncertain. The CDR3 loop spans 14 amino acids. Trimming took off 1 base at V and 4 bases at J, with 8 bases between the two ends. Germline loops: CDR1 SEHNR, CDR2 FQNEAQ (reference sequence). The chain's CDR3 is CASSLGVGNQPQHF. CDR3 bases: TGTGCCAGCAGCTTAGGTGTCGGGAATCAGCCCCAGCATTTT.

The chain is built from TRBV19 and TRBJ1-1; no reliable D call. Germline loops: CDR1 LNHDA, CDR2 SQIVND (reference sequence). V was clipped by 8 bases and J by 1 base, with 11 bases between them. This CDR3 has 13 amino acids. The CDR3, as DNA: TGTGCCAGTTCAGGACGGGAGAACACTGAAGCTTTCTTT. Translated, it gives CASSGRENTEAFF.

This chain joins TRBV5-4 and TRBJ1-6; TRBD1 might be the D (6 bases). Germline loops: CDR1 SGHNT, CDR2 YYREEE (reference sequence). There are 14 residues in the CDR3. V lost 2 bases, J lost 4 bases, and 7 bases lay in between. As DNA, the CDR3 is TGTGCCAGCAGCTTTGACAGGTATAATTCACCCCTCCACTTT. This translates into CASSFDRYNSPLHF.

The chain employs TRBV19 and TRBJ1-2; possible D gene TRBD1, 6 bases. Germline values: CDR1 LNHDA, CDR2 SQIVND (reference sequence). The CDR3 is made up of 13 amino acids. V lost 4 bases to trimming and J lost 4 bases, with 10 bases between them. CDR3 bases: TGTGCCAGTAGTACAGGGGTGGTCTATGGCTACACCTTC. Translated, it gives CASSTGVVYGYTF. Looking up the rest from reference TRBV19 and TRBJ1-2 gives the full variable domain: DGGITQSPKYLFRKEGQNVTLSCEQNLNHDAMYWYRQDPGQGLRLIYYSQIVNDFQKGDIAEGYSVSREKKESFPLTVTSAQKNPTAFYLCASSTGVVYGYTFGSGTRLTVV.

This chain joins TRBV7-9 and TRBJ1-1, with 8 bases aligning to TRBD1. In germline, CDR1 is SEHNR, CDR2 FQNEAQ (reference sequence). V was pared by 3 bases and J by 2 bases, with 2 bases of the junction left unmatched. This CDR3 region has 14 residues. CDR3 sequence reads: CASSFGQGNTEAFF. The CDR3 region has the DNA TGTGCCAGCAGCTTTGGACAGGGAAACACTGAAGCTTTCTTT.

V gene TRBV5-4 combines with J gene TRBJ1-2; D unclear. Germline CDR1 and CDR2: SGHNT and YYREEE (reference sequence). CDR3 length: 14 residues. The V and J ends lost 1 base and 9 bases respectively, with 16 bases between them. The CDR3 spells CASSLRRRPESYTF. CDR3 DNA sequence: TGTGCCAGCAGCTTGAGGCGGCGGCCAGAGAGCTACACCTTC. Together with reference TRBV5-4 and TRBJ1-2, the CDR3 gives the full variable domain: ETGVTQSPTHLIKTRGQQVTLRCSSQSGHNTVSWYQQALGQGPQFIFQYYREEENGRGNFPPRFSGLQFPNYSSELNVNALELDDSALYLCASSLRRRPESYTFGSGTRLTVV.